The present entry profiles one T cell receptor (beta chain) with its context. Its specificity is not known. The germline gives CDR1 DFQATT, CDR2 SNEGSKA (reference sequence). This CDR3 has 11 amino acids. The entry originates in a study of graft-versus-host responses after intestinal transplantation. The table came from immunoSEQ multiplex PCR; TCRdb's copy has only in-frame clones and leaves some out. Of approximately 80,000 clones in the sample, 85% to 90% were seen once. The TCR was taken from a human donor who received an intestinal transplant. V and J are TRBV20-1 and TRBJ2-3; D is uncertain. This sample comprised unstimulated CD4+ T cells sorted from spleen or lymph node cells, obtained before intestinal transplant. The chain's CDR3 is CRGLIGDTQYF. CDR3 bases: TGCAGGGGCCTAATTGGGGATACGCAGTATTTT.